A selection of T cell receptor beta chains follows, all from one sample in a study of CD39 and CD103 CD8 tumor-infiltrating T cells. Sequencing was performed with immunoSEQ multiplex PCR; in TCRdb, only in-frame clones are kept and a portion is missing. This table holds about 1,600 clones, around 67% found once. Sequencing was done on a sample of CD39- CD103- CD8+ T cells sorted from the tumor. These TCRs come from a human donor with head and neck squamous cell carcinoma. Each CDR3 is given with its conserved first and last residue. Each record gives: clone size, V gene, J gene, D gene, CDR3 DNA, CDR3 protein. D genes are given only for firm matches. Only part of the rows carry a size: once, few, many, or a class if the clone is expanded.

>NA|TRBV28|TRBJ2-7|TRBD1
TGTGCCAGCAGTTGGACAGGGGTGTACTACGAGCAGTACTTC
CASSWTGVYYEQYF
>NA|TRBV7-6|TRBJ1-1|NA
TGTGCCAGCAGCTTAGGTGACATGAACACTGAAGCTTTCTTT
CASSLGDMNTEAFF
>NA|TRBV5-6|TRBJ2-3|TRBD2
TGTGCCAGCTGCTCGGGGGGAGATACGCAGTATTTT
CASCSGGDTQYF
>NA|TRBV7-9|TRBJ1-1|TRBD1
TGTGCCAGCAGCTTAACCCCCGGGGGACAGGGAATAATTGCTTTCTTT
CASSLTPGGQGIIAFF
>NA|TRBV27|TRBJ1-2|NA
TGTGCCAGCAGTTTCATACGACCCACTAACTATGGCTACACCTTC
CASSFIRPTNYGYTF
>NA|TRBV10-3|TRBJ2-1|NA
TGTGCCATCGAGCGGATGAGCTCCTACAATGAGCAGTTCTTC
CAIERMSSYNEQFF
>large|TRBV28|TRBJ2-2|NA
TGTGCCAGCGCACCAACGGCAGGGAACACCGGGGAGCTGTTTTTT
CASAPTAGNTGELFF
>few|TRBV11-3|TRBJ2-7|TRBD1
TGTGCCAGCAGCTCCAGAGACAGGGGGCAATACGAGCAGTACTTC
CASSSRDRGQYEQYF
>NA|TRBV27|TRBJ2-7|TRBD1
TGTGCCAGCAGTTTCCAGGGGGCGATACTCTACGAGCAGTACTTC
CASSFQGAILYEQYF
>few|TRBV10-3|TRBJ2-2|NA
TGTGCCATCAGAGACAGTGACACCGGGGAGCTGTTTTTT
CAIRDSDTGELFF
>few|TRBV7-8|TRBJ2-7|NA
TGTGCCAGCAGCTTACAGCAACCTCCCTACGAGCAGTACTTC
CASSLQQPPYEQYF
>few|TRBV30|TRBJ1-6|NA
TGTGCCTGGAGTGCAGGGATGAATTCACCCCTCCACTTT
CAWSAGMNSPLHF
>NA|TRBV5-4|TRBJ1-2|NA
TGTGCCAGCTGCAGACCAGGAAAGACCTATGGCTACACCTTC
CASCRPGKTYGYTF
>NA|TRBV7-1|TRBJ2-7|TRBD2
TGTGCCAGCAGCCCCCCTAGCGGGAGCTACGAGCAGTACTTC
CASSPPSGSYEQYF
>NA|TRBV7-9|TRBJ1-5|TRBD1
TGTGCCAGCAGCTTTTTTCCTTTGGGGACAGGGGACAATCAGCCCCAGCATTTT
CASSFFPLGTGDNQPQHF
>NA|TRBV2|TRBJ2-2|NA
TGTGCCAGCAAGGTCGGCAGTTTGGGCACCGGGGAGCTGTTTTTT
CASKVGSLGTGELFF
>NA|TRBV7-3|TRBJ1-3|NA
TGTGCCAGCAGCTTAACCGGATTTGGGGGTGGAAACACCATATATTTT
CASSLTGFGGGNTIYF
>few|TRBV7-9|TRBJ2-3|TRBD1
TGTGCCAGCAGCCCCTACACAGGGGAAGTTACGCAGTATTTT
CASSPYTGEVTQYF
>once|TRBV7-9|TRBJ2-7|NA
TGTGCCAGCAGCTTAGTAGTTGGGGACCGTTACGAGCAGTACTTC
CASSLVVGDRYEQYF
>few|TRBV4-3|TRBJ1-2|NA
TGCGCCAGCAGCCAAGAACGAACCGTAATCGGCTATGGCTACACCTTC
CASSQERTVIGYGYTF
>NA|TRBV19|TRBJ2-7|NA
TGTGCCAGTAGTATAGCTCAGGGATTCCACGAGCAGTACTTC
CASSIAQGFHEQYF
>NA|TRBV4-3|TRBJ2-1|TRBD2
TGCGCCAGCAGCCAACGGGGTCAACTAGCGGAAAACGGACGGGACAATGAGCAGTTCTTC
CASSQRGQLAENGRDNEQFF
>NA|TRBV7-2|TRBJ1-2|NA
TGTGCCAGCAGCATACAGGTTAACTATGGCTACACCTTC
CASSIQVNYGYTF
>NA|TRBV14|TRBJ2-2|TRBD1
TGTGCCAGCAGCCAAGATACAGGGGGGCACCGGGGAGCTGTTTTT
CASSQDTGGHRGAVF
>NA|TRBV27|TRBJ2-1|NA
TGTGCCAGCAGTCCCGAAGGGCTACTGAATGAGCAGTTCTTC
CASSPEGLLNEQFF
>once|TRBV6-5|TRBJ2-7|TRBD2
TGTGCCAGCAAGGGACTAGCGGAGACCTACGAGCAGTACTTC
CASKGLAETYEQYF
>NA|TRBV9|TRBJ2-5|TRBD2
TGTGCCAGCAGCGTAGTTGACGGGAGGGCACAAGAGACCCAGTACTTC
CASSVVDGRAQETQYF
>few|TRBV6-1|TRBJ2-1|TRBD2
TGTGCCAGCAGCACTAGCGGGGGACCCTACAATGAGCAGTTCTTC
CASSTSGGPYNEQFF
>NA|TRBV7-2|TRBJ2-5|NA
TGTGCCAGCAGCTCTCCCGTGGTAGGGGTATATTTTGGGACCCAGTACTTC
CASSSPVVGVYFGTQYF
>NA|TRBV28|TRBJ2-1|TRBD2
TGTGCCGGAGGGGGGGCGAGCGGGAGTTCGAATGAGCAGTTCTTC
CAGGGASGSSNEQFF
>NA|TRBV30|TRBJ1-2|NA
TGTGCCTGGAGAGAACAGGGAGTCTATGGCTACACCTTC
CAWREQGVYGYTF
>NA|TRBV6-6|TRBJ2-7|TRBD2
TGTGCCATCAGTGTGTCCGGGACGGGAGGCTCCTACGAGCAGTACTTC
CAISVSGTGGSYEQYF
>NA|TRBV5-6|TRBJ2-3|NA
TGTGCCAGCAGCCCGGAGGGCCGCGCAGATACGCAGTATTTT
CASSPEGRADTQYF
>once|TRBV4-1|TRBJ1-2|NA
TGCGCCAGCAGCCAAGATAACAGTCTCTATGGCTACACCTTC
CASSQDNSLYGYTF
>few|TRBV6-1|TRBJ2-7|NA
TGTGCCAGCAGTGAGGGGGATTCCTCCTACGAGCAGTACTTC
CASSEGDSSYEQYF
>NA|TRBV2|TRBJ1-1|NA
TGTGCCAGCAGTGAAGCAGGGACTAACGAAGCTTTCTTT
CASSEAGTNEAFF
>NA|TRBV11-2|TRBJ2-3|NA
TGTGCCAGCAGCTCCGGAGCAGATACGCAGTATTTT
CASSSGADTQYF
>NA|TRBV28|TRBJ1-6|TRBD1
TGTGCCAGCAGTTTAGGGACAGGGCTGACCTCACCCCTCCACTTT
CASSLGTGLTSPLHF
>NA|TRBV30|TRBJ2-1|NA
TGTGCCTGGAGGGGAAGGACTTACAATGAGCAGTTCTTC
CAWRGRTYNEQFF
>large|TRBV7-8|TRBJ2-7|TRBD2
TGTGCCAGCAGCTTAGCGGGAGGGCTCGACGAGCAGTACTTC
CASSLAGGLDEQYF
>NA|TRBV28|TRBJ2-1|NA
TGTGCCAGCAGTCCCCCGGCGTTAGCGTATGAGCAGTTCTTC
CASSPPALAYEQFF
>NA|TRBV9|TRBJ1-1|NA
TGTGCCAGCAAAGGAGCCAACACTGAAGCTTTCTTT
CASKGANTEAFF
>NA|TRBV10-2|TRBJ2-7|TRBD1
TGCGCCAGCAGTGAAGGGGGCGTAGAGCAGTACTTC
CASSEGGVEQYF
>NA|TRBV6-6|TRBJ1-1|NA
TGTGCCAGCAGTTCGACAGATACGAACACTGAAGCTTTCTTT
CASSSTDTNTEAFF
>few|TRBV29-1|TRBJ1-1|NA
TGCAGCGTTGAGGTGGGGGGAGAAGCTTTCTTT
CSVEVGGEAFF
>NA|TRBV10-3|TRBJ2-5|NA
TGTGCCATCAGTGACCCCAAAACAGGCAGGGCCCAAGAGACCCAGTACTTC
CAISDPKTGRAQETQYF
>NA|TRBV6-6|TRBJ1-5|NA
TGTGCCAGCACCGTTACAGGACCAGGGGACCCCCAGCATTTT
CASTVTGPGDPQHF